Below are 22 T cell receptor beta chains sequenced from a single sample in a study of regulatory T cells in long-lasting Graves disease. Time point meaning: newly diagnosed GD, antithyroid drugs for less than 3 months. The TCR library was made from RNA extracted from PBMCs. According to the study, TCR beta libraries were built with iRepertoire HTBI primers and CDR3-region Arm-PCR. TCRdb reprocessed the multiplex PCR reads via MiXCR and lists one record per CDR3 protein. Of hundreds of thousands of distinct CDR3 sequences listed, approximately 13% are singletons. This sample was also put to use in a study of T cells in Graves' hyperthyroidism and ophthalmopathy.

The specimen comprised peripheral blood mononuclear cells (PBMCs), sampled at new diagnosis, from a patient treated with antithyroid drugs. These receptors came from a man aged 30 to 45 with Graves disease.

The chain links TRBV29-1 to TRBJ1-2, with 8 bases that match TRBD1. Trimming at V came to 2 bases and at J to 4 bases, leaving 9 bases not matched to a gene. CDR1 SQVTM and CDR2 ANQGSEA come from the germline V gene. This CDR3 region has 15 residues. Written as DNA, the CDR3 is TGCAGCGTTGAAAAGGGCAGGGGGCGCGGCTATGGCTACACCTTC. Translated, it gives CSVEKGRGRGYGYTF.

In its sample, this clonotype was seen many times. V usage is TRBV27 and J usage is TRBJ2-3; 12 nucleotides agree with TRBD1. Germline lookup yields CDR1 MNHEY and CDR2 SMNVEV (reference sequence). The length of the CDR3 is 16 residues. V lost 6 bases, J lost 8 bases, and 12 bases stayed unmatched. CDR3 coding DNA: TGTGCCAGCAGGGAAGAGGGGACAGGGGGCAAACTTACGCAGTATTTT. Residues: CASREEGTGGKLTQYF.

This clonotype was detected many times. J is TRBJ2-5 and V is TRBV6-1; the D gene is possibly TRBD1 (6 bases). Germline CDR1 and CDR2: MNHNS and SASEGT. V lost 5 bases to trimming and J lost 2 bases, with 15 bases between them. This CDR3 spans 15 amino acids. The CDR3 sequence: CASSTAGAYQETQYF. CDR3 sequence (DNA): TGTGCCAGCAGTACAGCAGGGGCCTATCAAGAGACCCAGTACTTC.

The DNA for the CDR3 is TGTGCCAGCACTGGGACAGGGGGCGGGTTTGGGTATGGCTACACCTTC. This codes for CASTGTGGGFGYGYTF. The genes are TRBV27 and TRBJ1-2; TRBD1 matches at 12 bases. CDR1 is MNHEY and CDR2 is SMNVEV in the germline V gene (reference sequence). This CDR3 contains 16 residues. The trim removed 7 bases at V and 5 bases at J, leaving 11 bases unmatched.

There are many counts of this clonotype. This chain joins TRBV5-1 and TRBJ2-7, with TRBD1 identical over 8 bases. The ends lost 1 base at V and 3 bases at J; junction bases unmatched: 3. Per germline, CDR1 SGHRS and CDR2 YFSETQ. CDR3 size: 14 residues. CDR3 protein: CASSLQTGDYEQYF. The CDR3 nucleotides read TGCGCCAGCAGCTTGCAGACAGGGGACTACGAGCAGTACTTC. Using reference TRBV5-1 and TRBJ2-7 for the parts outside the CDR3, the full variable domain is KAGVTQTPRYLIKTRGQQVTLSCSPISGHRSVSWYQQTPGQGLQFLFEYFSETQRNKGNFPGRFSGRQFSNSRSEMNVSTLELGDSALYLCASSLQTGDYEQYFGPGTRLTVT.

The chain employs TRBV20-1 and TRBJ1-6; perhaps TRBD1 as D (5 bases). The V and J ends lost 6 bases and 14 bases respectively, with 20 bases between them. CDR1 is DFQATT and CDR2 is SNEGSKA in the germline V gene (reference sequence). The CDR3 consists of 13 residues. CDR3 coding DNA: TGCAGTGCCACGGCCGGGGACCGTAGGGCCCTCCACTTT. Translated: CSATAGDRRALHF.

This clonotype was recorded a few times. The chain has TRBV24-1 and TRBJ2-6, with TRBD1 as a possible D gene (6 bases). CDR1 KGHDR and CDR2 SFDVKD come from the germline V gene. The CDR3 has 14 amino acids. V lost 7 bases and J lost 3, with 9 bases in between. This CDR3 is CATSGTFGANVLTF. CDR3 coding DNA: TGTGCCACCAGCGGGACATTTGGGGCCAACGTCCTGACTTTC.

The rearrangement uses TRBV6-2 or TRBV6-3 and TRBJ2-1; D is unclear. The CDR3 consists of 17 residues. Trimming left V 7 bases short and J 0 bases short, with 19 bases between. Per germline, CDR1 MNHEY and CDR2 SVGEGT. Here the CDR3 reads CASTLDLASSSYNEQFF. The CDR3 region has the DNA TGTGCCAGCACCCTAGACTTGGCGTCAAGCTCCTACAATGAGCAGTTCTTC.

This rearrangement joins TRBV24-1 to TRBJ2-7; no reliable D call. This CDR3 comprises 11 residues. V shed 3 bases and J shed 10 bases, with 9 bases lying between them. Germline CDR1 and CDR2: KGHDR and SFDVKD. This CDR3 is CATSDLHTQYF. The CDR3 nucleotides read TGTGCCACCAGTGATCTCCACACACAGTACTTC.

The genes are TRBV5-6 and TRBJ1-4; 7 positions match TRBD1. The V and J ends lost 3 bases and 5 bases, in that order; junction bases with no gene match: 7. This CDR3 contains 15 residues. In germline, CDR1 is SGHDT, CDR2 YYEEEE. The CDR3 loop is CASSSFSRGNEKLFF. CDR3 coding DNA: TGTGCCAGCAGCTCGTTCAGCAGGGGGAATGAAAAACTGTTTTTT. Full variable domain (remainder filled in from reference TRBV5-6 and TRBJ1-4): DAGVTQSPTHLIKTRGQQVTLRCSPKSGHDTVSWYQQALGQGPQFIFQYYEEEERQRGNFPDRFSGHQFPNYSSELNVNALLLGDSALYLCASSSFSRGNEKLFFGSGTQLSVL.

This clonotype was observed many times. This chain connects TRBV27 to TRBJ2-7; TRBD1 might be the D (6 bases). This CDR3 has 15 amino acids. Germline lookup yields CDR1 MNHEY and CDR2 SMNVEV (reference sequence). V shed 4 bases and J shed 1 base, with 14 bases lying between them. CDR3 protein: CASSYLGGGSYEQYF. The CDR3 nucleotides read TGTGCCAGCAGTTATCTTGGGGGCGGGTCCTACGAGCAGTACTTC.

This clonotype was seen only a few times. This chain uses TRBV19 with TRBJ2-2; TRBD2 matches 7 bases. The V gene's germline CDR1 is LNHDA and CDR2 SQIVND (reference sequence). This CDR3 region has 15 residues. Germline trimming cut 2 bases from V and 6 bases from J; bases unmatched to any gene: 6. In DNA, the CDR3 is TGTGCCAGTAGTATACTAGCGGAGAGGCCCGGGGAGCTGTTTTTT. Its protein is CASSILAERPGELFF.

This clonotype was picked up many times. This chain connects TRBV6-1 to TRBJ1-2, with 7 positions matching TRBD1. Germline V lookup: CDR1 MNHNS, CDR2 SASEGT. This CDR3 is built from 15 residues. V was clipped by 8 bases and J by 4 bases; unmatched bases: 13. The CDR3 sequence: CASLLGAGGVYGYTF. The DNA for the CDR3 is TGTGCCAGCCTCCTGGGCGCAGGGGGGGTCTATGGCTACACCTTC.

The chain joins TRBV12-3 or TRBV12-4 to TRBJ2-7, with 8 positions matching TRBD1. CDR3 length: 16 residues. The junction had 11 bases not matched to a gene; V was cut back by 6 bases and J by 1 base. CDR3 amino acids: CASSPRAGTGSYEQYF. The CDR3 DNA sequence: TGTGCCAGCAGCCCACGGGCCGGGACAGGTTCCTACGAGCAGTACTTC.

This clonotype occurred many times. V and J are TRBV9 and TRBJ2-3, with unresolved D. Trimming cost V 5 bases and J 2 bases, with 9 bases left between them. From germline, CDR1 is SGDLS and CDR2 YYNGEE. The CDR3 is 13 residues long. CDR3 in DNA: TGTGCCAGCAGTGGACCGCTCACAGATACGCAGTATTTT. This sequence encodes CASSGPLTDTQYF. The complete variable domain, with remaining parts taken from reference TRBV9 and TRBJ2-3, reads DSGVTQTPKHLITATGQRVTLRCSPRSGDLSVYWYQQSLDQGLQFLIQYYNGEERAKGNILERFSAQQFPDLHSELNLSSLELGDSALYFCASSGPLTDTQYFGPGTRLTVL.

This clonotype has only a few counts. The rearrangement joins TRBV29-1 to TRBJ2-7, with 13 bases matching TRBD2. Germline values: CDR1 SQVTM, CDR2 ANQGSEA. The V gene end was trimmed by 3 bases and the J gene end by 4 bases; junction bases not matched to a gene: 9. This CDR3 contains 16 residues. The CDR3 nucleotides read TGCAGCGTTGAGCGTCCAGGGACTAGCGGGACGTACGAGCAGTACTTC. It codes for CSVERPGTSGTYEQYF.

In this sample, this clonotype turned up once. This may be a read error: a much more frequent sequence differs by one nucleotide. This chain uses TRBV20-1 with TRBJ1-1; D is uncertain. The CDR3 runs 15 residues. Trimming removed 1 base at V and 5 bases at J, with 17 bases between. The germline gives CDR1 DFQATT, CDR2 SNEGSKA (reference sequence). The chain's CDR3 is CSARVSFGGRTEAFF. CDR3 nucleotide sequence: TGCAGTGCTAGAGTTTCATTCGGCGGAAGGACTGAAGCTTTCTTT.

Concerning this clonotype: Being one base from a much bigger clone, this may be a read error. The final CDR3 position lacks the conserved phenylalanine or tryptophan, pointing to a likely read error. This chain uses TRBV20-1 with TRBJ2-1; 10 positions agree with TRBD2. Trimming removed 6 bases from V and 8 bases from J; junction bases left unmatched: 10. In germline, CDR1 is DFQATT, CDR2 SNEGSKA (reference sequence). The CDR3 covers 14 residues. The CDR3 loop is CSAFSGRATDEQFL. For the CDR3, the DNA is TGCAGTGCCTTCAGCGGGAGGGCCACGGATGAGCAGTTCCTC.

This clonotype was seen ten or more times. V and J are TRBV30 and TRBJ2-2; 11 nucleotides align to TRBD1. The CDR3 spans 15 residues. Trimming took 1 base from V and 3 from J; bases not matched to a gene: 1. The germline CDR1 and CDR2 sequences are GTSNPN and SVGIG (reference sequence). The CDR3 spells CAWSEGQGDTGELFF. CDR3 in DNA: TGTGCCTGGAGTGAGGGACAGGGGGACACCGGGGAGCTGTTTTTT.

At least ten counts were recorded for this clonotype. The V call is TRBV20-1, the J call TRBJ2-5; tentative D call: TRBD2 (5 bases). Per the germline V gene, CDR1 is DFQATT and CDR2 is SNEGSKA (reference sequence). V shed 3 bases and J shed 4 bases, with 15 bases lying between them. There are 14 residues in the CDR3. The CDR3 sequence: CSASSWESRETQYF. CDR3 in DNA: TGCAGTGCTAGTAGTTGGGAGTCCCGAGAGACCCAGTACTTC.

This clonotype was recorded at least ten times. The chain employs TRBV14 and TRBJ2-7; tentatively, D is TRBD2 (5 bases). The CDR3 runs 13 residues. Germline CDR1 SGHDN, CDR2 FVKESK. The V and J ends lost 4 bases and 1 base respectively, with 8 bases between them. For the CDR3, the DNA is TGTGCCAGCAGCCGCCGGGATTCCTACGAGCAGTACTTC. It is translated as CASSRRDSYEQYF.

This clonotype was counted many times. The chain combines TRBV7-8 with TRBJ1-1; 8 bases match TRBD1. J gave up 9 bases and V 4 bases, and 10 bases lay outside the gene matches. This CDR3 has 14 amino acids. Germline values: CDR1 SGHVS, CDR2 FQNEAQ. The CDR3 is CASSSGGQGRKAFF. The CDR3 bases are TGTGCCAGCAGCTCCGGAGGACAGGGACGAAAAGCTTTCTTT.